This TCR beta chain appears in the sequencing data of a study of control samples from healthy donors and cancer patients. TCRdb's table, derived via immunoSEQ multiplex PCR, lists solely in-frame clones and lacks some. The sample lists 150,000 to 200,000 clones, 94% occurring once. Trimming took 2 bases from V and 8 from J; bases not matched to a gene: 6. Germline CDR1 is SNHLY and CDR2 is FYNNEI. The CDR3 totals 15 residues. Sequencing was carried out using blood. This sequence originates from a woman aged 18-29 years in good health. The chain employs TRBV2 and TRBJ1-6; 7 bases fit TRBD1. The CDR3 sequence: CASSEQGVVDSPLHF. Here the CDR3 DNA reads TGTGCCAGCAGTGAACAGGGGGTGGTGGATTCACCCCTCCACTTT.